The clone carrying this T cell receptor beta chain turned up a few times. Its antigen remains unknown. Quantitative 5'-RACE was performed with molecular barcodes, and it yielded the TCR beta libraries. TCRdb recomputed calls from the 5' RACE reads with MiXCR, one row per CDR3 protein. The sample carries about 150,000 distinct CDR3 sequences, roughly 31% recorded once. This entry comes from a study of CD8 T cells in ankylosing spondylitis. General observations from the study: A motif in TCR beta, a set of eight or nine highly homologous variants, appeared characteristic of ankylosing spondylitis blood. Disease-associated clones were CD8+ and fairly uncommon in peripheral blood.

CDR1 is MNHEY and CDR2 is SMNVEV in the germline V gene (reference sequence). CDR3 size: 13 residues. V was cut by 3 bases and J by 4 bases, with 9 bases left in between. This receptor was obtained from a male donor with ankylosing spondylitis. Sample: synovial fluid, either unsorted or a sorted T cell fraction (not recorded which). The J gene is TRBJ2-5, the V gene TRBV27; D is perhaps TRBD1 (5 bases). CDR3 residues: CASSFRRGETQYF. DNA of the CDR3: TGTGCCAGCAGTTTTAGAAGGGGAGAGACCCAGTACTTC.